Here is one T cell receptor (beta chain) with its context. Using immunoSEQ multiplex PCR, the repertoire was profiled, and TCRdb retains in-frame clones only, with some absent. The sample lists over 120,000 clones; over 90% were seen once. V was pared by 0 bases and J by 4 bases, with 9 bases between. The CDR3 length is 14 residues. Germline CDR1 and CDR2: SGHNT and YYREEE (reference sequence). The entry originates in a study of T cell responses to AZD1222 COVID-19 vaccine. Sequenced material: peripheral blood, taken 28 days after the second AZD1222 dose. The TCR comes from an adult who received the AZD1222 COVID-19 vaccine. The chain has TRBV5-4 and TRBJ2-3; a weak D match, TRBD2 (6 bases). CDR3 residues: CASSLAPGADTQYF. In nucleotides, the CDR3 is TGTGCCAGCAGCTTGGCGCCGGGGGCAGATACGCAGTATTTT.